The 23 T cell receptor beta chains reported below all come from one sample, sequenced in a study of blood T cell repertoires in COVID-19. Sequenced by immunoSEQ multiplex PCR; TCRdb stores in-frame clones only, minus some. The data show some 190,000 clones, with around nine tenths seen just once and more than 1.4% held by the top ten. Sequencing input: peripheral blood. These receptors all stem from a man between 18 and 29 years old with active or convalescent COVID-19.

The CDR3 protein is CASSPRGGGGYTF. CDR3 DNA: TGTGCCAGCAGCCCTCGGGGAGGTGGTGGCTACACCTTC. V is TRBV7-9 and J is TRBJ1-2, with no clear D. This CDR3 has 13 residues. The germline gives CDR1 SEHNR, CDR2 FQNEAQ (reference sequence). Trimming cost V 5 bases and J 7 bases, with 14 bases left between them.

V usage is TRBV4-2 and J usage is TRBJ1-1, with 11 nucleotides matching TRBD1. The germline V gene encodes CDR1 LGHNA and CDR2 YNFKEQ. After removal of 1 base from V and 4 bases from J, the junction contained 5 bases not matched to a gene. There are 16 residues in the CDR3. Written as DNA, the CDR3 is TGTGCCAGCAGCCAAGGGGGACAGGGGGGTATCACTGAAGCTTTCTTT. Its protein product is CASSQGGQGGITEAFF.

CDR3 nucleotides: TGTGCCATCAGGGGGGGGACGGCAAGCTCCTACGAGCAGTACTTC. It codes for CAIRGGTASSYEQYF. The V and J genes are TRBV10-3 and TRBJ2-7; 7 bases agree with TRBD2. This CDR3 contains 15 residues. The junction had 8 bases not matched to a gene; V was cut back by 6 bases and J by 0 bases. Germline V gene sequence: CDR1 ENHRY, CDR2 SYGVKD.

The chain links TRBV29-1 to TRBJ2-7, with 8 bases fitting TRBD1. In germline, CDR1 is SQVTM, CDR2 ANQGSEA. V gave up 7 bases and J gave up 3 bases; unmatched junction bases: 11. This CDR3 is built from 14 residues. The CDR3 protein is CSAQAHGQGYEQYF. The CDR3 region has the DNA TGCAGCGCTCAGGCCCACGGACAGGGCTACGAGCAGTACTTC.

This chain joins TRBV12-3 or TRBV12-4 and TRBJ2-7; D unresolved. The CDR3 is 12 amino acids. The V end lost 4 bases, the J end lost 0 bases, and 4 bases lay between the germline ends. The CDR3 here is CASSSLSYEQYF. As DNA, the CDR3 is TGTGCCAGCAGTTCCCTCTCCTACGAGCAGTACTTC.

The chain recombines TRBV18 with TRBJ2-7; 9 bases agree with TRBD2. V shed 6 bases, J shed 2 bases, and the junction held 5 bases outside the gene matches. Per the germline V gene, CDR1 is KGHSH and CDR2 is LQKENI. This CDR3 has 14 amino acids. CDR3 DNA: TGTGCCAGCTCCCGGACTAGCGCAGCCTACGAGCAGTACTTC. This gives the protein CASSRTSAAYEQYF.

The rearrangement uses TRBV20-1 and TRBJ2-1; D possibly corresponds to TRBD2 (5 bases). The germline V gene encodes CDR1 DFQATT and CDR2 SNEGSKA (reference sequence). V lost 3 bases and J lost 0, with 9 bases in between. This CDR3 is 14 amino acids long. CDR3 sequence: CSASTGSSYNEQFF. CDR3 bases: TGCAGTGCTAGTACGGGAAGCTCCTACAATGAGCAGTTCTTC.

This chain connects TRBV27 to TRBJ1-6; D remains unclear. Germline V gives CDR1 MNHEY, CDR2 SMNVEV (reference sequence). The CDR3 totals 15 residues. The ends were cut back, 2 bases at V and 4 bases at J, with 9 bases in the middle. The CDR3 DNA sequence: TGTGCCAGCAGTTTAATCCAGGCTTATAATTCACCCCTCCACTTT. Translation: CASSLIQAYNSPLHF.

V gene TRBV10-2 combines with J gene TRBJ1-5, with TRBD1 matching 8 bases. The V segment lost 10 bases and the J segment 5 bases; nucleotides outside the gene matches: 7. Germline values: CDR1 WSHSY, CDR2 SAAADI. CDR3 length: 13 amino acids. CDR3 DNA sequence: TGCGCCACCAGCGGACAGGGACATCAGCCCCAGCATTTT. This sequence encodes CATSGQGHQPQHF.

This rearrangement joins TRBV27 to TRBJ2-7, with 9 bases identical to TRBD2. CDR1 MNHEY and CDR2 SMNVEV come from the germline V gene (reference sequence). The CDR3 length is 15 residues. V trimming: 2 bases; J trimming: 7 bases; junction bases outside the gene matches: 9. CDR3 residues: CASSLEAGGPGEQYF. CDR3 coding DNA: TGTGCCAGCAGTTTAGAGGCGGGAGGGCCAGGGGAGCAGTACTTC.

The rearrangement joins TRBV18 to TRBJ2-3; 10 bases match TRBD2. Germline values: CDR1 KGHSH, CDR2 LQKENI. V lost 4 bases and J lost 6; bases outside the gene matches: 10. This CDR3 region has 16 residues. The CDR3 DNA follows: TGTGCCAGCTCACGACAAAGCGGGAGGGTGGCGGATACGCAGTATTTT. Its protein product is CASSRQSGRVADTQYF. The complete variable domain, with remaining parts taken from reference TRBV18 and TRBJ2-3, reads NAGVMQNPRHLVRRRGQEARLRCSPMKGHSHVYWYRQLPEEGLKFMVYLQKENIIDESGMPKERFSAEFPKEGPSILRIQQVVRGDSAAYFCASSRQSGRVADTQYFGPGTRLTVL.

The CDR3 here is CAISDGGPSYEQYF. DNA for the CDR3: TGTGCCATCAGTGACGGAGGGCCATCCTACGAGCAGTACTTC. The V and J genes are TRBV10-3 and TRBJ2-7; maybe TRBD2 (6 bases). Trimming pared 3 bases from V and 1 base from J, leaving 10 bases between. This CDR3 is built from 14 residues. Looked up from germline, CDR1 is ENHRY and CDR2 is SYGVKD.

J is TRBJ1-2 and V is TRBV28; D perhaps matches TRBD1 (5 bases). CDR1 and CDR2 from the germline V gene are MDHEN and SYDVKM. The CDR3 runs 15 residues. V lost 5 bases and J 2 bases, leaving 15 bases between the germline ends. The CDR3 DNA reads TGTGCCAGCAGTCCCCCAGGGCGCCTCAACTATGGCTACACCTTC. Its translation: CASSPPGRLNYGYTF.

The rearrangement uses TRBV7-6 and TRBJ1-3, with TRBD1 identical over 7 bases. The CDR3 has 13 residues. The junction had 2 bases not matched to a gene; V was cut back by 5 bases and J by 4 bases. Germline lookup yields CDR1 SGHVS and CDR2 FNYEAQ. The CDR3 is CASSPGQGNTIYF. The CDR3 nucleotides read TGTGCCAGCAGCCCGGGACAGGGAAACACCATATATTTT. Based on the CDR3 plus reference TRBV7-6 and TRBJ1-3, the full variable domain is GAGVSQSPRYKVTKRGQDVALRCDPISGHVSLYWYRQALGQGPEFLTYFNYEAQQDKSGLPNDRFSAERPEGSISTLTIQRTEQRDSAMYRCASSPGQGNTIYFGEGSWLTVV.

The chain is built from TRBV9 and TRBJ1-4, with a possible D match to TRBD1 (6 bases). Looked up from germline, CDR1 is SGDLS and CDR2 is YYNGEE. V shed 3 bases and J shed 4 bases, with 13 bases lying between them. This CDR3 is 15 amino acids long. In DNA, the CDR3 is TGTGCCAGCAGCGGGCAACAGGGCCTTAATGAAAAACTGTTTTTT. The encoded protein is CASSGQQGLNEKLFF.

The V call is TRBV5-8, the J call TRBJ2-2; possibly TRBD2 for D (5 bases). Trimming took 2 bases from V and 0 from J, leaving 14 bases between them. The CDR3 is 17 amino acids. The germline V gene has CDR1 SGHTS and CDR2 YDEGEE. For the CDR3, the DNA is TGTGCCAGCAGCTTAATGGGAGACCCAACGAACACCGGGGAGCTGTTTTTT. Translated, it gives CASSLMGDPTNTGELFF. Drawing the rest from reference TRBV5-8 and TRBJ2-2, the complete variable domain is EAGVTQSPTHLIKTRGQQATLRCSPISGHTSVYWYQQALGLGLQFLLWYDEGEERNRGNFPPRFSGRQFPNYSSELNVNALELEDSALYLCASSLMGDPTNTGELFFGEGSRLTVL.

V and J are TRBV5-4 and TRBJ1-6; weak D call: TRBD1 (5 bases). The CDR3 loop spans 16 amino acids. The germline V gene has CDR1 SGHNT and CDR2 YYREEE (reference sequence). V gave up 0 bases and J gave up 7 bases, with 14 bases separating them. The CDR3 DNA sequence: TGTGCCAGCAGCTTGGGCCCGGACACTTCCAATTCACCCCTCCACTTT. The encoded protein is CASSLGPDTSNSPLHF.

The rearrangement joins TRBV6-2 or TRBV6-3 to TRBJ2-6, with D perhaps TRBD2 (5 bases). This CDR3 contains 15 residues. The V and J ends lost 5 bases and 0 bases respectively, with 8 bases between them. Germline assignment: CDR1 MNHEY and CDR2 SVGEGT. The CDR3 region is CASSAGFSGANVLTF. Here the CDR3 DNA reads TGTGCCAGCAGTGCGGGTTTCTCTGGGGCCAACGTCCTGACTTTC.

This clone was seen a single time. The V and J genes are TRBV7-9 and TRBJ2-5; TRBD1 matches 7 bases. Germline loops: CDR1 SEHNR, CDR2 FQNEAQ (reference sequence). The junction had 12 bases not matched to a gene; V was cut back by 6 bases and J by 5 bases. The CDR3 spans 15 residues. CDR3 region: CASRRLGQAVETQYF. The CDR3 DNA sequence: TGTGCCAGCAGACGATTAGGACAGGCCGTCGAGACCCAGTACTTC. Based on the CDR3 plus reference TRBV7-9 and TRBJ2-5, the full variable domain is DTGVSQNPRHKITKRGQNVTFRCDPISEHNRLYWYRQTLGQGPEFLTYFQNEAQLEKSRLLSDRFSAERPKGSFSTLEIQRTEQGDSAMYLCASRRLGQAVETQYFGPGTRLLVL.

CDR3 sequence: CASTEGGGQETQYF. The DNA for the CDR3 is TGTGCCAGCACCGAAGGGGGAGGGCAAGAGACCCAGTACTTC. V is TRBV7-9 and J is TRBJ2-5, with a possible D match to TRBD2 (7 bases). Germline V gene sequence: CDR1 SEHNR, CDR2 FQNEAQ (reference sequence). V lost 7 bases and J 2 bases, leaving 14 bases between the germline ends. This CDR3 is 14 amino acids long. Drawing the rest from reference TRBV7-9 and TRBJ2-5, the complete variable domain is DTGVSQNPRHKITKRGQNVTFRCDPISEHNRLYWYRQTLGQGPEFLTYFQNEAQLEKSRLLSDRFSAERPKGSFSTLEIQRTEQGDSAMYLCASTEGGGQETQYFGPGTRLLVL.

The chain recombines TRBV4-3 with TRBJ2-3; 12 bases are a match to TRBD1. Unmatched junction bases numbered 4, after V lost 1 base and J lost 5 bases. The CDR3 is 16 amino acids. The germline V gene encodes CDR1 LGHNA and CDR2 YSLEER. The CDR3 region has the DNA TGCGCCAGCAGCCAAGGGGGACAGGGGGCGGTAGATACGCAGTATTTT. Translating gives CASSQGGQGAVDTQYF.

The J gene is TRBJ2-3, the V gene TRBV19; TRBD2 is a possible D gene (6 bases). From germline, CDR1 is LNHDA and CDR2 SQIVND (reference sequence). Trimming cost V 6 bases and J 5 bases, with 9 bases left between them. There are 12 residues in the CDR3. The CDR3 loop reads CASSGRRDTQYF. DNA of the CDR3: TGTGCCAGTAGCGGGAGAAGAGATACGCAGTATTTT. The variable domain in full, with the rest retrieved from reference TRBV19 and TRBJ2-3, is DGGITQSPKYLFRKEGQNVTLSCEQNLNHDAMYWYRQDPGQGLRLIYYSQIVNDFQKGDIAEGYSVSREKKESFPLTVTSAQKNPTAFYLCASSGRRDTQYFGPGTRLTVL.

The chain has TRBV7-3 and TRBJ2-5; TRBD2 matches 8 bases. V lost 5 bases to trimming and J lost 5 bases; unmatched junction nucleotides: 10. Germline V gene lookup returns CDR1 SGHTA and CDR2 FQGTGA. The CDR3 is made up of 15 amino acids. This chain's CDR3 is CASSQGPSGSETQYF. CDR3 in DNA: TGTGCCAGCAGCCAAGGGCCTAGCGGGTCGGAGACCCAGTACTTC.